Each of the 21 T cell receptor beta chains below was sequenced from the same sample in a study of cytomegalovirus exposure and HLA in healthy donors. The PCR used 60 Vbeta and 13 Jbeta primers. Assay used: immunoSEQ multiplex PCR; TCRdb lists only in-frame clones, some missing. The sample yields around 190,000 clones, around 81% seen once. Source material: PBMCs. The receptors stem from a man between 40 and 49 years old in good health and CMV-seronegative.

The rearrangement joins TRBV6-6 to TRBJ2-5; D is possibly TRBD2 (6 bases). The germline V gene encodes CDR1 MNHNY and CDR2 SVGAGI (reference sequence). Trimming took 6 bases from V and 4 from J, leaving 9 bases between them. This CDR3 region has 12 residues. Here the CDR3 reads CASSGGAETQYF. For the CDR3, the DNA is TGTGCCAGCAGCGGCGGGGCAGAGACCCAGTACTTC.

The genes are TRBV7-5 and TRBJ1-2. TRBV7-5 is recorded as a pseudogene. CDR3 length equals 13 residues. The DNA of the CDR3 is TGTGCCACGGAGGGGTTGATGAACTATGGCTACACCTTC. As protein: CATEGLMNYGYTF.

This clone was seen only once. In DNA, the CDR3 is TGTGCCAGCAGCCAAGTGTCCTACGAGCAGTACTTC. Translation: CASSQVSYEQYF. The chain recombines TRBV7-2 with TRBJ2-5, with D uncertain. TRBJ2-7 matches the DNA end more closely, so the J call is doubtful. CDR1 is SGHTA and CDR2 is FQGNSA in the germline V gene. This CDR3 spans 12 amino acids.

The CDR3 is CASRFSGEGPFF. CDR3 nucleotides: TGTGCCAGCCGATTTTCGGGAGAGGGGCCGTTCTTC. The chain links TRBV7-2 to TRBJ2-1; TRBD2 is a possible D gene (6 bases). Deletions cut 8 bases from V and 15 bases from J, with 20 bases between. The CDR3 covers 12 residues. CDR1 is SGHTA, CDR2 FQGNSA, per germline.

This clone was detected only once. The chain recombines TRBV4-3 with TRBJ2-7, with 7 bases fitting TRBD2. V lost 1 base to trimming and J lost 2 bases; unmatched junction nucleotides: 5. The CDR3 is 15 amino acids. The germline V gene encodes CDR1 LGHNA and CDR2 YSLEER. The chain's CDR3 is CASSQGAGRAYEQYF. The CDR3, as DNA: TGCGCCAGCAGCCAAGGGGCGGGGAGGGCCTACGAGCAGTACTTC.

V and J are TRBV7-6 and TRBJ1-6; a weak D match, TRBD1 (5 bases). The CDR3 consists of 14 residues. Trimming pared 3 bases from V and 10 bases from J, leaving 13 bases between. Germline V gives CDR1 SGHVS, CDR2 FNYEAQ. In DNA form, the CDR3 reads TGTGCCAGCAGCTTGGACATGGCGCGATCACCCCTCCACTTT. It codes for CASSLDMARSPLHF.

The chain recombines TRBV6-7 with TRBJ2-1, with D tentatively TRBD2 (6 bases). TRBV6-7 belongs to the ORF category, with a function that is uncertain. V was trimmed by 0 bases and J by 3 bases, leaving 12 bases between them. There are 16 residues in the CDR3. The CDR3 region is CASSYSPSGFYNEQFF. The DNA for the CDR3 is TGTGCCAGCAGTTACTCACCCAGCGGGTTCTACAATGAGCAGTTCTTC.

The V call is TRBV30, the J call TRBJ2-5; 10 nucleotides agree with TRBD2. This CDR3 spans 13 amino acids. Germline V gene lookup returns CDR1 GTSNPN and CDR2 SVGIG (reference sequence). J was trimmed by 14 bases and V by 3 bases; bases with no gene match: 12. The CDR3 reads CAWRIKASGSVYF. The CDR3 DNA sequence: TGTGCCTGGAGAATTAAGGCTAGCGGGAGCGTTTACTTC. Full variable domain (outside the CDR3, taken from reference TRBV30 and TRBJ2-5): SQTIHQWPATLVQPVGSPLSLECTVEGTSNPNLYWYRQAAGRGLQLLFYSVGIGQISSEVPQNLSASRPQDRQFILSSKKLLLSDSGFYLCAWRIKASGSVYFGPGTRLLVL.

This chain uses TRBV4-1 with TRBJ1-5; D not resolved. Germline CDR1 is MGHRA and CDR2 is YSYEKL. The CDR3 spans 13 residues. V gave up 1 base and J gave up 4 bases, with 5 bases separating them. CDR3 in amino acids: CASSQGGNQPQHF. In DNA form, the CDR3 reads TGCGCCAGCAGCCAAGGAGGAAATCAGCCCCAGCATTTT.

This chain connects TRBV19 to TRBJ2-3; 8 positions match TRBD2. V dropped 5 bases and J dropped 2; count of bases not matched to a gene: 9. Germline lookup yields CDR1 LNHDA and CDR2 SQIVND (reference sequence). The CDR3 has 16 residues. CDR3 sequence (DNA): TGTGCCAGTAGTGCCAGAAGCGGGGGAGACACAGATACGCAGTATTTT. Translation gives CASSARSGGDTDTQYF.

The CDR3 protein is CASSRLQGPNTEAFF. DNA of the CDR3: TGTGCCAGCTCACGTTTACAGGGGCCCAACACTGAAGCTTTCTTT. The genes are TRBV18 and TRBJ1-1; 7 bases agree with TRBD1. Germline V gene data show CDR1 as KGHSH and CDR2 as LQKENI. V shed 4 bases and J 2 bases; nucleotides not matched to a gene: 7. The CDR3 runs 15 residues. The whole variable domain, remainder taken from reference TRBV18 and TRBJ1-1, is NAGVMQNPRHLVRRRGQEARLRCSPMKGHSHVYWYRQLPEEGLKFMVYLQKENIIDESGMPKERFSAEFPKEGPSILRIQQVVRGDSAAYFCASSRLQGPNTEAFFGQGTRLTVV.

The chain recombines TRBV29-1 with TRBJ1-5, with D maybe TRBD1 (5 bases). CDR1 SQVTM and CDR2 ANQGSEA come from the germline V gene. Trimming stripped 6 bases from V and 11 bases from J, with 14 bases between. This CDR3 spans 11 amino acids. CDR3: CSVLKGVAQHF. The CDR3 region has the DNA TGCAGCGTGCTGAAAGGGGTGGCCCAGCATTTT.

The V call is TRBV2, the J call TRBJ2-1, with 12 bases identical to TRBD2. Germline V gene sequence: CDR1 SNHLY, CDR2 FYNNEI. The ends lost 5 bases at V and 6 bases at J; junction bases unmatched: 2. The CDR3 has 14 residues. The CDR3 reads CASSPTSGGNEQFF. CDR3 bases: TGTGCCAGCAGTCCGACTAGCGGGGGCAATGAGCAGTTCTTC. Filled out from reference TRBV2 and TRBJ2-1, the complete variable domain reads EPEVTQTPSHQVTQMGQEVILRCVPISNHLYFYWYRQILGQKVEFLVSFYNNEISEKSEIFDDQFSVERPDGSNFTLKIRSTKLEDSAMYFCASSPTSGGNEQFFGPGTRLTVL.

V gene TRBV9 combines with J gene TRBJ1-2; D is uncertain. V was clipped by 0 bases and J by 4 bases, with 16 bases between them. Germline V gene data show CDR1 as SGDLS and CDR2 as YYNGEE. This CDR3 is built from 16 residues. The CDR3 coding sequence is TGTGCCAGCAGCGTAGAGGAGACCCAAACCCCCTATGGCTACACCTTC. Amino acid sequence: CASSVEETQTPYGYTF.

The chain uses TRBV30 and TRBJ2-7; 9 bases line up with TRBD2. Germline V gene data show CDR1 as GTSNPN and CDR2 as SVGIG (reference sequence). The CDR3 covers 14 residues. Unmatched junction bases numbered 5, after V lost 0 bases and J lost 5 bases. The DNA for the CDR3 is TGTGCCTGGAGTGTACGCGGGAGGGCCCACGAGCAGTACTTC. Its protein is CAWSVRGRAHEQYF.

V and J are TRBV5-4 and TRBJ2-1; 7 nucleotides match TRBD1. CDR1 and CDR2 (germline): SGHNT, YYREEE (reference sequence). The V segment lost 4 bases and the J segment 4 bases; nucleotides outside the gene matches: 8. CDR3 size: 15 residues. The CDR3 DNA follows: TGTGCCAGCAGCGTCCGGACAGGACTTTACAATGAGCAGTTCTTC. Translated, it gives CASSVRTGLYNEQFF.

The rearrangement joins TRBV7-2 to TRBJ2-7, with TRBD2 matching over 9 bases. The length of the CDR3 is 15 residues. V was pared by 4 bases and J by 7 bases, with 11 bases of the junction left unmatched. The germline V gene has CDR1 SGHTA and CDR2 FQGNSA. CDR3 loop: CASSYRTSAVREQYF. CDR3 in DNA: TGTGCCAGCAGCTATAGGACTAGCGCCGTCAGGGAGCAGTACTTC.

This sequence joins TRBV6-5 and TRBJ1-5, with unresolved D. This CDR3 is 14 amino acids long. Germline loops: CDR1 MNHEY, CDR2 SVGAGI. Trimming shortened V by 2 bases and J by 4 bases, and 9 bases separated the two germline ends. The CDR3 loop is CASSYGSTNQPQHF. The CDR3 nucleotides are TGTGCCAGCAGTTACGGGAGTACGAATCAGCCCCAGCATTTT.

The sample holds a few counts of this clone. The CDR3: CASSLRGQGVNEQFF. CDR3 bases: TGTGCCAGCAGCTTACGAGGACAGGGGGTCAATGAGCAGTTCTTC. The rearrangement joins TRBV7-2 to TRBJ2-1; 10 bases line up with TRBD1. The trim removed 2 bases at V and 6 bases at J, leaving 4 bases unmatched. CDR1 is SGHTA and CDR2 is FQGNSA in the germline V gene. The CDR3 contains 15 residues.

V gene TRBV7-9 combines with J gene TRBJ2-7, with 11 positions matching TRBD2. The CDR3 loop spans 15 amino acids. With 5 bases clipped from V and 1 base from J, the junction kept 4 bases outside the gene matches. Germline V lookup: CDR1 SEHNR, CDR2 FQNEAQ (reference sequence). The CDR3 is CASSPTSGSSYEQYF. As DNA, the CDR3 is TGTGCCAGCAGCCCCACTAGCGGGAGTTCCTACGAGCAGTACTTC.

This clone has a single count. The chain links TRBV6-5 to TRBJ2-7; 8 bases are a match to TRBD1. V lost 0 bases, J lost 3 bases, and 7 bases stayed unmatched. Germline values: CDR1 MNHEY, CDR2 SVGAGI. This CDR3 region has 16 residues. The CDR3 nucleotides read TGTGCCAGCAGTTACTCGACAGGGGTAGGCGGCTACGAGCAGTACTTC. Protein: CASSYSTGVGGYEQYF.